One sample yielded the 27 T cell receptor beta chains listed below, sequenced in a study of early T cells in non-severe SARS-CoV-2 infection. TCRdb called the 5' RACE reads again in MiXCR, with one record for every CDR3 protein. This repertoire shows 55,000 to 70,000 distinct CDR3 sequences, around 9.9% found once; its top ten account for 6.4%. The sequencing input was whole blood. The receptors were sampled from an adult who was a healthcare worker with PCR-confirmed SARS-CoV-2 infection or an uninfected control (not recorded which).

This chain uses TRBV5-4 with TRBJ2-7; 9 bases match TRBD2. After removal of 3 bases from V and 6 bases from J, the junction contained 10 bases not matched to a gene. This CDR3 has 15 amino acids. Germline CDR1 SGHNT, CDR2 YYREEE (reference sequence). For the CDR3, the DNA is TGTGCCAGCAGCTCTCCCGGGACTAGCAAGTTCGAGCAGTACTTC. Translation: CASSSPGTSKFEQYF.

This clonotype was counted a few times. This sequence joins TRBV19 and TRBJ2-3; possible D gene TRBD2, 5 bases. The CDR3 is 16 residues long. V dropped 5 bases and J dropped 1 base, with 16 bases sitting between them. Germline V lookup: CDR1 LNHDA, CDR2 SQIVND (reference sequence). Written as DNA, the CDR3 is TGTGCCAGTAGTCAAACCCCGGGGAGCGGCACAGATACGCAGTATTTT. Residues: CASSQTPGSGTDTQYF.

This chain uses TRBV5-6 with TRBJ2-3; D is uncertain. The CDR3 contains 12 residues. Germline V gives CDR1 SGHDT, CDR2 YYEEEE. Trimming shortened V by 4 bases and J by 6 bases, and 9 bases separated the two germline ends. The CDR3 sequence: CASSLYRDTQYF. The CDR3 DNA is TGTGCCAGCAGCCTATATCGGGATACGCAGTATTTT.

CDR3 DNA sequence: TGCGCCAGCAGCCAAGGCTGGTCTGGGGAGCTGTTTTTT. It codes for CASSQGWSGELFF. This chain joins TRBV4-3 and TRBJ2-2, with D unresolved. With 1 base removed from V and 8 bases from J, the gap between germline ends came to 8 bases. The CDR3 runs 13 residues. Germline CDR1 reads LGHNA; CDR2 reads YSLEER.

The chain carries TRBV28 and TRBJ2-7, with D perhaps matching TRBD2 (6 bases). Deletions cut 5 bases from V and 3 bases from J, with 14 bases between. CDR3 size: 14 residues. Germline CDR1 is MDHEN and CDR2 is SYDVKM. Here the CDR3 reads CASSNVGTVYEQYF. The CDR3 DNA reads as TGTGCCAGCAGTAACGTGGGGACTGTCTACGAGCAGTACTTC.

Only a few counts were recorded for this clonotype. The V and J genes are TRBV5-1 and TRBJ2-2; tentative D call: TRBD2 (6 bases). This CDR3 is 16 amino acids long. V dropped 1 base and J dropped 0 bases, with 10 bases sitting between them. From germline, CDR1 is SGHRS and CDR2 YFSETQ. CDR3 coding DNA: TGCGCCAGCAGCTTGAGGTGGGGGGCGAACACCGGGGAGCTGTTTTTT. Translating gives CASSLRWGANTGELFF.

This clonotype was counted only a few times. The rearrangement joins TRBV10-3 to TRBJ2-5; 7 bases line up with TRBD2. V trimming: 5 bases; J trimming: 5 bases; junction bases outside the gene matches: 8. The germline gives CDR1 ENHRY, CDR2 SYGVKD. The CDR3 length is 14 residues. CDR3 coding DNA: TGTGCCATCAGTACGAGCGGGGCGTCTGAGACCCAGTACTTC. Encoded protein: CAISTSGASETQYF.

The chain has TRBV5-6 and TRBJ2-7; the D gene is possibly TRBD2 (5 bases). Germline V gene data show CDR1 as SGHDT and CDR2 as YYEEEE. Deletions cut 5 bases from V and 2 bases from J, with 11 bases between. The CDR3 loop spans 13 amino acids. The DNA for the CDR3 is TGTGCCAGCAGTTATACCGGGGCCTACGAGCAGTACTTC. Its translation is CASSYTGAYEQYF.

This clonotype was seen many times. The gene calls are TRBV7-8 and TRBJ1-5; TRBD1 matches 8 bases. CDR3 length equals 16 residues. Germline-derived CDR1 and CDR2 are SGHVS and FQNEAQ. V was clipped by 5 bases and J by 6 bases; unmatched bases: 12. CDR3 nucleotide sequence: TGTGCCAGCAGCCCCCATGCCGGACAGGGCCTTCAGCCCCAGCATTTT. As protein: CASSPHAGQGLQPQHF.

Only a few counts were recorded for this clonotype. The chain combines TRBV7-9 with TRBJ2-3; D may be TRBD2 (5 bases). Between the trimmed V and J ends, which lost 7 bases and 1 base, there was a span of 18 bases. Germline V gene sequence: CDR1 SEHNR, CDR2 FQNEAQ (reference sequence). CDR3 size: 16 residues. CDR3 residues: CASNPLGARGTDTQYF. In nucleotides, the CDR3 is TGTGCCAGCAACCCCCTAGGAGCGAGGGGCACAGATACGCAGTATTTT.

This clonotype was seen at least ten times. The DNA for the CDR3 is TGTGCCAGCAGCTTCGAAGGGGGTCCAGATACGCAGTATTTT. This gives the protein CASSFEGGPDTQYF. The genes are TRBV7-3 and TRBJ2-3, with D possibly being TRBD1 (6 bases). This CDR3 is 14 amino acids long. Per germline, CDR1 SGHTA and CDR2 FQGTGA. The V end was cut by 3 bases, the J end by 4 bases, with 11 bases between.

This clonotype was seen more than once but under ten times. The gene calls are TRBV2 and TRBJ2-1; maybe TRBD2 (6 bases). The CDR3 runs 14 residues. CDR1 and CDR2 from the germline V gene are SNHLY and FYNNEI. Trimming pared 7 bases from V and 7 bases from J, leaving 17 bases between. As DNA, the CDR3 is TGTGCCAGCACCCGGGAGAGTGGTTTGAATGAGCAGTTCTTC. Its translation is CASTRESGLNEQFF.

This clonotype was seen a handful of times. This chain uses TRBV7-2 with TRBJ1-1; 7 bases line up with TRBD1. Looked up from germline, CDR1 is SGHTA and CDR2 is FQGNSA. This CDR3 spans 13 amino acids. The V and J ends lost 1 base and 10 bases, in that order; junction bases with no gene match: 6. CDR3 sequence reads: CASSLEATGTAFF. CDR3 DNA: TGTGCCAGCAGCTTAGAAGCGACAGGGACAGCTTTCTTT.

A few counts support this clonotype. The chain uses TRBV7-9 and TRBJ1-4, with a possible D match to TRBD1 (5 bases). Germline V gene data show CDR1 as SEHNR and CDR2 as FQNEAQ (reference sequence). The CDR3 totals 13 residues. The V gene lost 2 bases and the J gene lost 5 bases, with 6 bases spanning the gap. The CDR3 bases are TGTGCCAGCAGCTTACAGGGAAATGAAAAACTGTTTTTT. It specifies CASSLQGNEKLFF.

This clonotype was observed a handful of times. The gene calls are TRBV28 and TRBJ2-3; 7 bases match TRBD1. Trimming at V came to 5 bases and at J to 5 bases, leaving 7 bases not matched to a gene. Germline CDR1 and CDR2: MDHEN and SYDVKM. This CDR3 spans 14 amino acids. The CDR3 region is CASSRETGRDTQYF. The CDR3 nucleotides are TGTGCCAGCAGTCGCGAGACAGGGAGAGATACGCAGTATTTT. The variable domain in full, completed from reference TRBV28 and TRBJ2-3, reads DVKVTQSSRYLVKRTGEKVFLECVQDMDHENMFWYRQDPGLGLRLIYFSYDVKMKEKGDIPEGYSVSREKKERFSLILESASTNQTSMYLCASSRETGRDTQYFGPGTRLTVL.

In regard to this clonotype: An end of the junction differs from the germline gene, which may be a read error. This chain links TRBV15 with TRBJ1-2, with TRBD1 identical over 7 bases. Germline V CDR1 and CDR2: LNHNV, YYDKDF (reference sequence). This CDR3 has 13 amino acids. The CDR3 coding sequence is TGTGCCACCGCCGGGACAGATCGATGGGGCTACATCTTC. This encodes CATAGTDRWGYIF.

In its sample, this clonotype was seen a few times. The J gene is TRBJ2-7, the V gene TRBV5-5; 9 nucleotides agree with TRBD1. Germline V gene data show CDR1 as SGHKS and CDR2 as YYEKEE (reference sequence). With 6 bases clipped from V and 6 bases from J, the junction kept 13 bases outside the gene matches. This CDR3 comprises 15 residues. For the CDR3, the DNA is TGTGCCAGCAACCAAGTGCCCGGGACAGGGCCCGAGCAGTACTTC. Translated: CASNQVPGTGPEQYF.

This clonotype was found many times. The rearrangement uses TRBV7-6 and TRBJ2-5; D unresolved. V shed 0 bases and J shed 1 base, with 9 bases lying between them. The CDR3 runs 15 residues. Germline CDR1 and CDR2: SGHVS and FNYEAQ. This CDR3 is CASSLAFGGQETQYF. In nucleotides, the CDR3 is TGTGCCAGCAGCTTAGCGTTTGGTGGCCAAGAGACCCAGTACTTC.

CDR3 DNA: TGTGCCAGCAGCCCGGGGCCTAGAAACGCGGCCGGTGAGCAGTTCTTC. Protein: CASSPGPRNAAGEQFF. The chain combines TRBV11-2 with TRBJ2-1; D is perhaps TRBD1 or TRBD2 (5 bases each). The V and J ends lost 5 bases and 9 bases respectively, with 23 bases between them. Looked up from germline, CDR1 is SGHAT and CDR2 is FQNNGV. This CDR3 is 16 amino acids long.

The chain uses TRBV12-3 or TRBV12-4 and TRBJ2-7; no clear D. V was shortened by 2 bases and J by 6 bases, with 8 bases between the two germline ends. This CDR3 is built from 12 residues. The CDR3 coding sequence is TGTGCCAGCAGTTTACCCGACCGCGAGCAGTACTTC. This sequence encodes CASSLPDREQYF.

This chain links TRBV27 with TRBJ2-5, with TRBD2 matching over 7 bases. V dropped 5 bases and J dropped 3; count of bases not matched to a gene: 3. CDR1 is MNHEY and CDR2 is SMNVEV in the germline V gene (reference sequence). CDR3 size: 13 residues. The CDR3 sequence is CASSHLAEETQYF. The DNA for the CDR3 is TGTGCCAGCAGTCACCTAGCGGAAGAGACCCAGTACTTC.

There are many counts of this clonotype. V gene TRBV30 combines with J gene TRBJ1-5; D is possibly TRBD1 (5 bases). The CDR3 loop spans 14 amino acids. V lost 1 base and J 6 bases, leaving 13 bases between the germline ends. Germline V lookup: CDR1 GTSNPN, CDR2 SVGIG (reference sequence). The CDR3 DNA follows: TGTGCCTGGAGTGAGCAGGGATTGCGTCAGCCCCAGCATTTT. Translating gives CAWSEQGLRQPQHF.

This clonotype was picked up a small number of times. The gene calls are TRBV20-1 and TRBJ1-3; D ambiguous. The V and J ends lost 1 base and 7 bases respectively, with 14 bases between them. This CDR3 has 14 amino acids. Germline loops: CDR1 DFQATT, CDR2 SNEGSKA (reference sequence). CDR3 region: CSARGPPGFNTIYF. For the CDR3, the DNA is TGCAGTGCTAGAGGGCCGCCGGGATTCAACACCATATATTTT.

The V gene is TRBV11-2, the J gene TRBJ2-5; possible D gene TRBD1, 5 bases. The CDR3 totals 14 residues. Germline values: CDR1 SGHAT, CDR2 FQNNGV. V gave up 5 bases and J gave up 2 bases, with 12 bases separating them. The CDR3 here is CASSTGQVQETQYF. In nucleotides, the CDR3 is TGTGCCAGCAGCACCGGACAAGTACAAGAGACCCAGTACTTC.

The gene calls are TRBV5-1 and TRBJ1-1; D gene unclear. V was shortened by 3 bases and J by 1 base, with 10 bases between the two germline ends. Germline V gene sequence: CDR1 SGHRS, CDR2 YFSETQ. The CDR3 is made up of 14 amino acids. The CDR3 sequence is CASSSLQPNTEAFF. The CDR3 region has the DNA TGCGCCAGCAGCTCGCTTCAGCCGAACACTGAAGCTTTCTTT.

This clonotype was observed a handful of times. The gene calls are TRBV9 and TRBJ2-7, with a possible D match to TRBD1 (7 bases). The CDR3 covers 15 residues. V lost 0 bases and J 6 bases, leaving 16 bases between the germline ends. The germline V gene has CDR1 SGDLS and CDR2 YYNGEE. The CDR3 coding sequence is TGTGCCAGCAGCGTAGCCGCAGGGGGGTCAGGCGAGCAGTACTTC. It translates to CASSVAAGGSGEQYF.

This clonotype has a single count. This chain connects TRBV7-9 to TRBJ2-3, with a tentative D call TRBD1 (5 bases). The CDR3 consists of 15 residues. Trimming took off 1 base at V and 4 bases at J, with 12 bases between the two ends. Germline CDR1 reads SEHNR; CDR2 reads FQNEAQ (reference sequence). CDR3 region: CASSLVGAVPDTQYF. The CDR3 nucleotides read TGTGCCAGCAGCTTAGTAGGGGCAGTCCCAGATACGCAGTATTTT.